The 18 T cell receptor beta chains below were found in one sample sequenced in a study of blood T cell repertoires in COVID-19. Libraries were prepared by immunoSEQ multiplex PCR; TCRdb keeps only in-frame clonotypes and omits some of them. The sample has fewer than 350,000 clones; about 76% are singletons. The sequenced sample consisted of peripheral blood. The receptors were gathered from a woman aged 55-70 years with active or convalescent COVID-19.

V is TRBV19 and J is TRBJ2-1, with 15 bases fitting TRBD2. CDR3 size: 15 residues. The V and J ends lost 3 bases and 9 bases, in that order; junction bases with no gene match: 3. Germline V gene lookup returns CDR1 LNHDA and CDR2 SQIVND (reference sequence). DNA of the CDR3: TGTGCCAGTAGTATCGGGACTAGCGGGGGGTTTGAGCAGTTCTTC. It codes for CASSIGTSGGFEQFF.

This chain uses TRBV10-2 with TRBJ2-7; 7 positions match TRBD1. Germline CDR1 and CDR2: WSHSY and SAAADI. CDR3 length equals 15 residues. V shed 7 bases and J 0 bases; nucleotides not matched to a gene: 9. CDR3 sequence (DNA): TGCGCCAGCACCCCTTGGGACAGCCGCTCCTACGAGCAGTACTTC. This sequence encodes CASTPWDSRSYEQYF.

This chain connects TRBV19 to TRBJ2-1; TRBD1 agrees at 9 bases. Trimming at V came to 8 bases and at J to 6 bases, leaving 11 bases not matched to a gene. This CDR3 spans 15 amino acids. Germline CDR1 and CDR2: LNHDA and SQIVND (reference sequence). CDR3 sequence: CASAGTGFFSNEQFF. The DNA for the CDR3 is TGTGCCAGTGCCGGGACAGGGTTTTTCTCCAATGAGCAGTTCTTC. The complete variable domain, with remaining parts taken from reference TRBV19 and TRBJ2-1, reads DGGITQSPKYLFRKEGQNVTLSCEQNLNHDAMYWYRQDPGQGLRLIYYSQIVNDFQKGDIAEGYSVSREKKESFPLTVTSAQKNPTAFYLCASAGTGFFSNEQFFGPGTRLTVL.

The chain uses TRBV7-2 and TRBJ1-5; perhaps TRBD1 as D (5 bases). Germline loops: CDR1 SGHTA, CDR2 FQGNSA. The CDR3 has 13 amino acids. V was trimmed by 7 bases and J by 3 bases, leaving 10 bases between them. CDR3 DNA: TGTGCCAGCAACCAGGGCCTCAATCAGCCCCAGCATTTT. Translation: CASNQGLNQPQHF. The full variable domain, rest sourced from reference TRBV7-2 and TRBJ1-5, is GAGVSQSPSNKVTEKGKDVELRCDPISGHTALYWYRQSLGQGLEFLIYFQGNSAPDKSGLPSDRFSAERTGGSVSTLTIQRTQQEDSAVYLCASNQGLNQPQHFGDGTRLSIL.

The chain employs TRBV19 and TRBJ1-2; TRBD1 aligns across 9 bases. Looked up from germline, CDR1 is LNHDA and CDR2 is SQIVND (reference sequence). This CDR3 spans 14 amino acids. V lost 6 bases, J lost 8 bases, and 10 bases stayed unmatched. The CDR3 here is CASSVGQGRSGYTF. CDR3 in DNA: TGTGCCAGTAGCGTCGGACAGGGGCGTAGCGGCTACACCTTC. Full variable domain (missing parts from reference TRBV19 and TRBJ1-2): DGGITQSPKYLFRKEGQNVTLSCEQNLNHDAMYWYRQDPGQGLRLIYYSQIVNDFQKGDIAEGYSVSREKKESFPLTVTSAQKNPTAFYLCASSVGQGRSGYTFGSGTRLTVV.

This clone was seen repeatedly, ten times or more. The V and J genes are TRBV19 and TRBJ1-2; D ambiguous. The CDR3 covers 13 residues. Germline V gene data show CDR1 as LNHDA and CDR2 as SQIVND (reference sequence). Trimming stripped 6 bases from V and 2 bases from J, with 10 bases between. The CDR3 sequence is CASSRNQNYGYTF. The DNA of the CDR3 is TGTGCCAGTAGCAGGAACCAGAACTATGGCTACACCTTC. Complete variable domain (other parts from reference TRBV19 and TRBJ1-2): DGGITQSPKYLFRKEGQNVTLSCEQNLNHDAMYWYRQDPGQGLRLIYYSQIVNDFQKGDIAEGYSVSREKKESFPLTVTSAQKNPTAFYLCASSRNQNYGYTFGSGTRLTVV.

The chain couples TRBV4-1 to TRBJ2-7; D is perhaps TRBD1 (5 bases). Germline-derived CDR1 and CDR2 are MGHRA and YSYEKL. The V end was cut by 3 bases, the J end by 3 bases, with 15 bases between. This CDR3 has 15 residues. The CDR3 spells CASSQVNRGGYEQYF. CDR3 bases: TGCGCCAGCAGCCAGGTTAATAGGGGCGGCTACGAGCAGTACTTC.

The V gene is TRBV6-2 or TRBV6-3, the J gene TRBJ1-5, with TRBD1 as a possible D gene (6 bases). The CDR3 totals 18 residues. Germline V gene lookup returns CDR1 MNHEY and CDR2 SVGEGT. With 0 bases removed from V and 0 bases from J, the gap between germline ends came to 15 bases. This CDR3 is CASSYSVDRLNSNQPQHF. As DNA, the CDR3 is TGTGCCAGCAGTTACTCCGTTGACAGGTTGAATAGCAATCAGCCCCAGCATTTT.

The chain carries TRBV19 and TRBJ1-2; tentatively, D is TRBD1 (5 bases). The V gene lost 5 bases and the J gene lost 8 bases, with 21 bases spanning the gap. CDR1 and CDR2 (germline): LNHDA, SQIVND (reference sequence). This CDR3 spans 15 amino acids. CDR3 residues: CASSVFDRKVLGYTF. The DNA of the CDR3 is TGTGCCAGTAGTGTCTTCGACAGAAAAGTTCTCGGCTACACCTTC. Variable domain in full (rest from reference TRBV19 and TRBJ1-2): DGGITQSPKYLFRKEGQNVTLSCEQNLNHDAMYWYRQDPGQGLRLIYYSQIVNDFQKGDIAEGYSVSREKKESFPLTVTSAQKNPTAFYLCASSVFDRKVLGYTFGSGTRLTVV.

The gene calls are TRBV19 and TRBJ1-1, with no clear D. The germline V gene encodes CDR1 LNHDA and CDR2 SQIVND (reference sequence). The CDR3 sequence is 15 residues long. V was pared by 9 bases and J by 4 bases, with 21 bases between. In DNA, the CDR3 is TGTGCCAGCGCCCCCCCCGCCCTATTGATCACTGAAGCTTTCTTT. Protein sequence: CASAPPALLITEAFF.

The chain links TRBV7-9 to TRBJ1-6; possible D gene TRBD1, 5 bases. The CDR3 extends over 16 amino acids. Germline V gene sequence: CDR1 SEHNR, CDR2 FQNEAQ (reference sequence). V was clipped by 8 bases and J by 1 base, with 15 bases between them. The CDR3 loop is CASRGQGGSYNSPLHF. The CDR3 coding sequence is TGTGCCAGCCGGGGTCAGGGAGGGTCCTATAATTCACCCCTCCACTTT.

The chain is built from TRBV18 and TRBJ1-2, with a weak D call TRBD1 (5 bases). V was cut by 3 bases and J by 4 bases, with 9 bases left in between. Germline values: CDR1 KGHSH, CDR2 LQKENI. The CDR3 sequence is 13 residues long. CDR3 bases: TGTGCCAGCTCACCTGAGGGACTCTATGGCTACACCTTC. This encodes CASSPEGLYGYTF.

The V call is TRBV19, the J call TRBJ1-3; D perhaps matches TRBD1 (5 bases). The CDR3 totals 15 residues. Germline V gene data show CDR1 as LNHDA and CDR2 as SQIVND (reference sequence). Trimming pared 4 bases from V and 4 bases from J, leaving 14 bases between. CDR3 sequence (DNA): TGTGCCAGTAGTACCCCGGGGGAACCCGGAAACACCATATATTTT. Protein product: CASSTPGEPGNTIYF.

The rearrangement links TRBV7-8 to TRBJ2-2, with a tentative D call TRBD2 (6 bases). Between the trimmed V and J ends, which lost 6 bases and 5 bases, there was a span of 22 bases. The CDR3 covers 17 residues. Germline assignment: CDR1 SGHVS and CDR2 FQNEAQ. CDR3 sequence reads: CASRRPSAGIQTGELFF. As DNA, the CDR3 is TGTGCCAGCAGGCGTCCTAGCGCGGGGATTCAAACCGGGGAGCTGTTTTTT.

This clone was seen a single time. A junction boundary mismatches the germline segment, possibly from a read error. The V and J genes are TRBV20-1 and TRBJ1-2; the D gene is possibly TRBD1 (5 bases). The CDR3 consists of 11 residues. The germline V gene has CDR1 DFQATT and CDR2 SNEGSKA (reference sequence). The CDR3 DNA sequence: TGCAGTGCTAGAGATTTTCCGGACAAAGTCTTC. Translating it yields CSARDFPDKVF.

This clone has a count of ten or more. The V call is TRBV10-1, the J call TRBJ2-7; 9 nucleotides match TRBD2. CDR1 is WNHNN, CDR2 SYGVQD, per germline (reference sequence). Losses at the gene ends were 3 bases for V and 9 bases for J; bases not matched to a gene: 21. CDR3 size: 18 residues. The CDR3 DNA follows: TGCGCCAGCAGTGAAACCCCCTCTTCTCAGCGGGGGGTCGTTAGGCAGTACTTC. Translation gives CASSETPSSQRGVVRQYF.

The sample holds a few counts of this clone. The V gene is TRBV21-1, the J gene TRBJ2-2; TRBD1, the D gene given by the table, was not confirmed from the DNA. TRBV21-1 is listed as a pseudogene. The CDR3 is made up of 14 amino acids. The CDR3 sequence is CASNRAGATGELFF. As DNA, the CDR3 is TGTGCCAGCAACCGAGCAGGGGCCACCGGGGAGCTGTTTTTT.

This chain joins TRBV7-9 and TRBJ1-1, with no clear D. Germline V gene lookup returns CDR1 SEHNR and CDR2 FQNEAQ (reference sequence). V shed 1 base and J shed 9 bases, with 9 bases lying between them. The CDR3 spans 12 residues. The CDR3 DNA follows: TGTGCCAGCAGCTTAGAGCACAGCAAAGCTTTCTTT. The encoded protein is CASSLEHSKAFF.